This TCR beta chain originates from a study of blood T cell repertoires in COVID-19. Study summary: Researchers got acute and convalescent COVID-19 samples from the United States, Italy and Spain. PBMCs, B-cell-depleted T cells, or T cells were the source of the cDNA or gDNA that made up the material.

Trimming removed 0 bases from V and 4 bases from J, with 10 bases in between. The CDR3 sequence is 14 residues long. Germline V gives CDR1 SGHDT, CDR2 YYEEEE. The assay was immunoSEQ multiplex PCR, and TCRdb's table has in-frame clones only and misses some. The data show about 110,000 clones, approximately 80% seen once. The TCR originated in a woman aged 55 to 70 with acute or convalescent COVID-19. Input material: peripheral blood. The rearrangement uses TRBV5-6 and TRBJ2-5, with D tentatively TRBD1 (5 bases). The CDR3 here is CASSLGGAPETQYF. The CDR3 region has the DNA TGTGCCAGCAGCTTGGGGGGCGCCCCAGAGACCCAGTACTTC.